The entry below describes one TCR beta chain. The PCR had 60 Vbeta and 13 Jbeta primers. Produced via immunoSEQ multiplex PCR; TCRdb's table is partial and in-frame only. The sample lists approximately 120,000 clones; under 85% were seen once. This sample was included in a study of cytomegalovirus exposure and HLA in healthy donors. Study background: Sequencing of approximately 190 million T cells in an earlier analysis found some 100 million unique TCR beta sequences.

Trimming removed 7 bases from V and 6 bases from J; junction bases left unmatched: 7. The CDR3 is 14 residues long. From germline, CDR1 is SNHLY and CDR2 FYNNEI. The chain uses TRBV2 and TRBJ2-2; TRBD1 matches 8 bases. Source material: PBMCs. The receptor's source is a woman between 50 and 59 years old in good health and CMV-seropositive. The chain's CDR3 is CASKGQAPAGELFF. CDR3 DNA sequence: TGTGCCAGCAAGGGACAGGCCCCCGCCGGGGAGCTGTTTTTT.